This section outlines one T cell receptor beta chain sequence together with its context. Its antigen is as yet unknown. These data are taken from a study of T cell responses to AZD1222 COVID-19 vaccine. The study's findings and limits: Recipients of two AZD1222 doses showed rising Spike-specific TCR breadth and depth. There were repertoire samples only from the period after the peak T cell response.

The CDR3 is made up of 16 amino acids. Per germline, CDR1 MDHEN and CDR2 SYDVKM. Losses at the gene ends were 2 bases for V and 3 bases for J; bases not matched to a gene: 10. The table came from immunoSEQ multiplex PCR; TCRdb's copy has only in-frame clones and leaves some out. The table includes 93,000 or so clones, roughly 88% detected once. The receptor was isolated from an adult in good health. The gene calls are TRBV28 and TRBJ2-7, with 7 bases fitting TRBD1. This material consisted of peripheral blood, taken on day 0 of AZD1222 vaccination. In DNA, the CDR3 is TGTGCCAGCAGTTTAGTAGGGGGCAGGGAGTACTACGAGCAGTACTTC. As protein: CASSLVGGREYYEQYF.